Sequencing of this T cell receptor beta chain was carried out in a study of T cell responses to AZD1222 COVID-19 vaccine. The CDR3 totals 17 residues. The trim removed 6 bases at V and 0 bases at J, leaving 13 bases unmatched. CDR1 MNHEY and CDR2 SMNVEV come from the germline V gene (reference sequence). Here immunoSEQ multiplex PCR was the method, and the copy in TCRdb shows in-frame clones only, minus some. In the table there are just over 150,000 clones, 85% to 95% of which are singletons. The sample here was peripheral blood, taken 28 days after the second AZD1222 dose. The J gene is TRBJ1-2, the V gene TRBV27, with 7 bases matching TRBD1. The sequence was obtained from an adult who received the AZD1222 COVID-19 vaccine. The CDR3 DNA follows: TGTGCCAGCAGATCAAGGGACAGACCATCCGCTAACTATGGCTACACCTTC. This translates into CASRSRDRPSANYGYTF.